One and the same sample provided the 25 T cell receptor beta chains below, sequenced in a study of T-cell reconstitution after alpha-beta-depleted transplantation in children. Unique molecular identifiers were used in preparing the TCRbeta library. TCRdb reprocessed the PCR reads with MiXCR, giving one entry per CDR3 protein. The table includes around 600,000 distinct CDR3 sequences, under 25% detected once. The sample consisted of PBMCs, mostly from graft donor cells, taken 360 days after TCRalphabeta/CD19-depleted stem cell transplant. All receptors come from a boy younger than two who had a stem cell transplant for acute myeloid leukemia, so the T cells may come from the graft donor.

This clonotype showed up just a few times. This chain links TRBV4-3 with TRBJ1-1; D may be TRBD1 (5 bases). The CDR3 runs to 15 residues. V was trimmed by 0 bases and J by 3 bases, leaving 11 bases between them. Looked up from germline, CDR1 is LGHNA and CDR2 is YSLEER. Here the CDR3 DNA reads TGCGCCAGCAGCCAAGATCGCAGGGCGGACACTGAAGCTTTCTTT. Translated, it gives CASSQDRRADTEAFF.

This chain joins TRBV4-3 and TRBJ1-5; no clear D. From germline, CDR1 is LGHNA and CDR2 YSLEER. The CDR3 runs 15 residues. V lost 0 bases, J lost 4 bases, and 10 bases lay in between. CDR3: CASSQDRQPNQPQHF. For the CDR3, the DNA is TGCGCCAGCAGCCAAGATAGGCAGCCTAATCAGCCCCAGCATTTT.

This chain links TRBV20-1 with TRBJ2-1; D assignment may be TRBD1 or TRBD2 (5 bases each). CDR1 and CDR2 from the germline V gene are DFQATT and SNEGSKA (reference sequence). CDR3 length equals 13 residues. Between the trimmed V and J ends, which lost 5 bases and 5 bases, there was a span of 13 bases. The CDR3 nucleotides read TGCAGTGCTGCGAGGGGAAGACACAATGAGCAGTTCTTC. This translates into CSAARGRHNEQFF.

The J gene is TRBJ2-3, the V gene TRBV11-2; D call uncertain. V gave up 7 bases and J gave up 0 bases, with 11 bases separating them. CDR3 size: 14 residues. CDR1 and CDR2 from the germline V gene are SGHAT and FQNNGV. This CDR3 is CASIGPTSTDTQYF. CDR3 nucleotide sequence: TGTGCCAGCATTGGGCCCACTAGCACAGATACGCAGTATTTT.

This clonotype was detected many times. The CDR3 DNA sequence: TGTGCCAGCAGTTACGCCCAGCACACAGATACGCAGTATTTT. This sequence encodes CASSYAQHTDTQYF. The V call is TRBV6-5, the J call TRBJ2-3; D remains unclear. CDR3 length equals 14 residues. V was shortened by 2 bases and J by 2 bases, with 8 bases between the two germline ends. Per germline, CDR1 MNHEY and CDR2 SVGAGI.

This clonotype has more than one count but fewer than ten. This chain connects TRBV12-3 or TRBV12-4 to TRBJ2-6; 7 nucleotides agree with TRBD1. This CDR3 comprises 15 residues. The ends lost 3 bases at V and 4 bases at J; junction bases unmatched: 3. The CDR3 DNA reads TGTGCCAGCAGTTTTGGACAGGTGGGGGCCAACGTCCTGACTTTC. Residues: CASSFGQVGANVLTF.

This clonotype was picked up a small number of times. The V call is TRBV6-2 or TRBV6-3, the J call TRBJ1-5; D gene ambiguous. Trimming removed 6 bases from V and 7 bases from J, with 19 bases in between. Germline CDR1 reads MNHEY; CDR2 reads SVGEGT. This CDR3 is built from 15 residues. The chain's CDR3 is CASRPTAQGAQPQHF. As DNA, the CDR3 is TGTGCCAGCAGGCCAACCGCACAAGGCGCCCAGCCCCAGCATTTT.

The CDR3 spells CSARVEEVTGELFF. In DNA form, the CDR3 reads TGCAGTGCTAGAGTGGAGGAAGTCACCGGGGAGCTGTTTTTT. V is TRBV20-1 and J is TRBJ2-2, with D tentatively TRBD2 (5 bases). This CDR3 has 14 amino acids. Germline V gene sequence: CDR1 DFQATT, CDR2 SNEGSKA (reference sequence). With 1 base removed from V and 4 bases from J, the gap between germline ends came to 10 bases.

This clonotype was detected a few times. V usage is TRBV20-1 and J usage is TRBJ2-5, with TRBD2 identical over 12 bases. This CDR3 is built from 16 residues. The V and J ends lost 0 bases and 3 bases, in that order; junction bases with no gene match: 5. Germline lookup yields CDR1 DFQATT and CDR2 SNEGSKA (reference sequence). The CDR3 loop reads CSARDPTSGGKETQYF. CDR3 nucleotides: TGCAGTGCTAGAGACCCGACTAGCGGGGGTAAAGAGACCCAGTACTTC.

The chain recombines TRBV6-2 or TRBV6-3 with TRBJ1-1; 8 bases match TRBD1. V trimming: 7 bases; J trimming: 0 bases; junction bases outside the gene matches: 4. The germline gives CDR1 MNHEY, CDR2 SVGEGT. CDR3 length: 14 amino acids. The DNA for the CDR3 is TGTGCCAGCATCGAGGACAGGGTGAACACTGAAGCTTTCTTT. Amino acid sequence: CASIEDRVNTEAFF.

Regarding this clonotype: A much larger clone differs by one base, so this may be a read error. The chain carries TRBV6-2 or TRBV6-3 and TRBJ2-7; D may be TRBD1 (5 bases). The CDR3 sequence is 13 residues long. Germline V CDR1 and CDR2: MNHEY, SVGEGT. Trimming removed 2 bases from V and 1 base from J, with 6 bases in between. CDR3 sequence reads: CASSYGHSYEQYF. The CDR3 DNA sequence: TGTGCCAGCAGTTACGGACATTCCTACGAGCAGTACTTC.

This sequence joins TRBV6-4 and TRBJ2-3, with D tentatively TRBD2 (5 bases). The germline gives CDR1 MRHNA, CDR2 SNTAGT. Between the trimmed V and J ends, which lost 4 bases and 4 bases, there was a span of 12 bases. This CDR3 is built from 14 residues. Here the CDR3 reads CASSAGILPDTQYF. CDR3 in DNA: TGTGCCAGCAGTGCGGGGATCCTCCCAGATACGCAGTATTTT.

This clonotype was found a few times. The genes are TRBV2 and TRBJ2-3; D is unresolved. Germline loops: CDR1 SNHLY, CDR2 FYNNEI. This CDR3 region has 13 residues. The ends were cut back, 5 bases at V and 2 bases at J, with 8 bases in the middle. CDR3 nucleotides: TGTGCCAGCAGTAGCCCTTACACAGATACGCAGTATTTT. It translates to CASSSPYTDTQYF.

V is TRBV28 and J is TRBJ1-1; no reliable D call. Trimming left V 3 bases short and J 9 bases short, with 8 bases between. Germline CDR1 MDHEN, CDR2 SYDVKM. CDR3 length equals 11 residues. The CDR3 loop reads CASSFITQAFF. The CDR3 DNA reads as TGTGCCAGCAGTTTTATTACACAAGCTTTCTTT. The full variable domain, its missing parts supplied by reference TRBV28 and TRBJ1-1, is DVKVTQSSRYLVKRTGEKVFLECVQDMDHENMFWYRQDPGLGLRLIYFSYDVKMKEKGDIPEGYSVSREKKERFSLILESASTNQTSMYLCASSFITQAFFGQGTRLTVV.

This clonotype was observed a few times. CDR3 amino acids: CASSESVSYEQYF. The CDR3 DNA is TGTGCCAGCAGTGAAAGTGTGTCCTACGAGCAGTACTTC. The V gene is TRBV25-1, the J gene TRBJ2-7; no clear D. Trimming pared 2 bases from V and 1 base from J, leaving 6 bases between. Germline assignment: CDR1 MGHDK and CDR2 SYGVNS. The CDR3 contains 13 residues.

This chain connects TRBV4-1 to TRBJ2-3, with TRBD1 matching over 10 bases. V trimming: 1 base; J trimming: 8 bases; junction bases outside the gene matches: 9. The germline V gene has CDR1 MGHRA and CDR2 YSYEKL. The CDR3 consists of 16 residues. The CDR3: CASSQAAGTGEGTQYF. CDR3 DNA: TGCGCCAGCAGCCAAGCTGCCGGGACAGGGGAAGGTACGCAGTATTTT.

In this sample, this clonotype turned up a few times. The chain joins TRBV7-2 to TRBJ2-7; 9 positions agree with TRBD2. Losses at the gene ends were 3 bases for V and 2 bases for J; bases not matched to a gene: 8. Germline assignment: CDR1 SGHTA and CDR2 FQGNSA. There are 16 residues in the CDR3. The CDR3 protein is CASSFYNGGGAYEQYF. The CDR3 bases are TGTGCCAGCAGCTTCTACAACGGCGGGGGGGCCTACGAGCAGTACTTC.

The sample holds many counts of this clonotype. The rearrangement joins TRBV12-5 to TRBJ2-7, with D unresolved. V lost 1 base and J 5 bases, leaving 21 bases between the germline ends. The CDR3 is 17 residues long. The germline gives CDR1 LGHNT, CDR2 FRNRAP. The CDR3 nucleotides read TGTGCTAGTGGTTTGGACGATTCCGGACGGATGATAAACGAGCAGTACGTC. Protein product: CASGLDDSGRMINEQYV.

The chain uses TRBV5-1 and TRBJ1-2; 7 nucleotides match TRBD1. The CDR3 runs 17 residues. Germline V gene sequence: CDR1 SGHRS, CDR2 YFSETQ. Trimming removed 4 bases from V and 4 bases from J; junction bases left unmatched: 16. As DNA, the CDR3 is TGCGCCAGCAGCAAGGGGACAGACCTCCTAAGAGGCTATGGCTACACCTTC. Amino acid sequence: CASSKGTDLLRGYGYTF. Based on the CDR3 plus reference TRBV5-1 and TRBJ1-2, the full variable domain is KAGVTQTPRYLIKTRGQQVTLSCSPISGHRSVSWYQQTPGQGLQFLFEYFSETQRNKGNFPGRFSGRQFSNSRSEMNVSTLELGDSALYLCASSKGTDLLRGYGYTFGSGTRLTVV.

The chain recombines TRBV10-2 with TRBJ2-6; the D is unclear. The CDR3 length is 16 residues. Germline V CDR1 and CDR2: WSHSY, SAAADI. The V gene lost 1 base and the J gene lost 1 base, with 8 bases spanning the gap. The CDR3 spells CASSEWGPSGANVLTF. DNA for the CDR3: TGCGCCAGCAGTGAGTGGGGTCCGTCTGGGGCCAACGTCCTGACTTTC.

This clonotype was detected ten times or more. The J gene is TRBJ2-7, the V gene TRBV7-2; tentative D call: TRBD1 (6 bases). CDR3 length: 15 amino acids. CDR1 SGHTA and CDR2 FQGNSA come from the germline V gene. Trimming took 2 bases from V and 0 from J, leaving 11 bases between them. As DNA, the CDR3 is TGTGCCAGCAGCTTACCACAGGGCGCCTCCTACGAGCAGTACTTC. Its protein is CASSLPQGASYEQYF.

The chain recombines TRBV11-1 with TRBJ2-3, with 13 positions matching TRBD2. CDR3 length: 18 residues. Unmatched junction bases numbered 13, after V lost 5 bases and J lost 5 bases. CDR1 is SGHAT, CDR2 FQDESV, per germline (reference sequence). CDR3 nucleotide sequence: TGTGCCAGCAGCCGGGATCTGACTAGCGGGGGGCAGGGAGATACGCAGTATTTT. The encoded protein is CASSRDLTSGGQGDTQYF.

This clonotype was observed a handful of times. This chain connects TRBV7-3 to TRBJ2-2, with 8 nucleotides matching TRBD1. CDR3 length: 17 amino acids. The ends lost 0 bases at V and 3 bases at J; junction bases unmatched: 6. CDR1 and CDR2 (germline): SGHTA, FQGTGA. The CDR3 loop is CASSLTGGTGDTGELFF. CDR3 sequence (DNA): TGTGCCAGCAGCTTAACTGGCGGGACAGGAGACACCGGGGAGCTGTTTTTT.

The table lists this clonotype with many counts. The V call is TRBV6-5, the J call TRBJ2-7; no clear D. Germline-derived CDR1 and CDR2 are MNHEY and SVGAGI. The CDR3 covers 15 residues. V lost 2 bases and J lost 2, with 13 bases in between. The DNA for the CDR3 is TGTGCCAGCAGTTACCGATTAGGTTTTCCCTACGAGCAGTACTTC. It translates to CASSYRLGFPYEQYF.

CDR3 in amino acids: CSVDRQPYGYTF. The CDR3 DNA reads TGCAGCGTTGATCGGCAGCCCTATGGCTACACCTTC. The rearrangement joins TRBV29-1 to TRBJ1-2; D is ambiguous. The ends were cut back, 3 bases at V and 4 bases at J, with 9 bases in the middle. Looked up from germline, CDR1 is SQVTM and CDR2 is ANQGSEA. The CDR3 has 12 amino acids.